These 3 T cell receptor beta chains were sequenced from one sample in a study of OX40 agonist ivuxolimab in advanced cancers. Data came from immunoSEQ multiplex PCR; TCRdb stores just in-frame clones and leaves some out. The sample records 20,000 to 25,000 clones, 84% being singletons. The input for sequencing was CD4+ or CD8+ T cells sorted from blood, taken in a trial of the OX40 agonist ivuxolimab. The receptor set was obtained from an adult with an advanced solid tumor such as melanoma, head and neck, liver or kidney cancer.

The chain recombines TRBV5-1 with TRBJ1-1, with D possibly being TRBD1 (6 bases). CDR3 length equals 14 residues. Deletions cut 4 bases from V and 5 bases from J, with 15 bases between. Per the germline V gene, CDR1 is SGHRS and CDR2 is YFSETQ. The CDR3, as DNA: TGCGCCAGCAGCGGGGGGCGAGGGAATACTGAAGCTTTCTTT. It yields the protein CASSGGRGNTEAFF.

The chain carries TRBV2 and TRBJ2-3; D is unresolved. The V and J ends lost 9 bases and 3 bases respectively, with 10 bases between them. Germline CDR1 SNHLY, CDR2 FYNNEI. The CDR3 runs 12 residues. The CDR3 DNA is TGTGCCAGTCGGTTGGCGACAGATACGCAGTATTTT. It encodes CASRLATDTQYF.

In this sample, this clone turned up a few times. CDR3 sequence (DNA): TGTGCCAGCAGCTTAGAGAATACAGGGGGGTATGAAAAACTGTTTTTT. Its protein product is CASSLENTGGYEKLFF. The chain has TRBV7-9 and TRBJ1-4; 8 nucleotides agree with TRBD1. The length of the CDR3 is 16 residues. The V segment lost 1 base and the J segment 6 bases; nucleotides outside the gene matches: 7. Germline V gene data show CDR1 as SEHNR and CDR2 as FQNEAQ (reference sequence). Full variable domain (remainder filled in from reference TRBV7-9 and TRBJ1-4): DTGVSQNPRHKITKRGQNVTFRCDPISEHNRLYWYRQTLGQGPEFLTYFQNEAQLEKSRLLSDRFSAERPKGSFSTLEIQRTEQGDSAMYLCASSLENTGGYEKLFFGSGTQLSVL.